This entry concerns a single TCR beta chain. Its specific antigen is unknown. It has no much larger one-base neighbor in the sample; base qualities were not kept. These data are taken from a study of blood T cells in healthy people across ages (dated by TCRdb to 2013 to 2016). A note on the overall study: Template switching captured roughly one uniquely barcoded TCR beta cDNA molecule per two T cells in model experiments. To track age-related changes in TCR beta repertoire diversity, the study relied on deep sequencing normalized with unique cDNA molecular identifiers. The donors were split into four age groups: young (average around 15 years), middle-aged (more than 35), aged (around 67) and long-lived (roughly 77). Donors of different ages were randomly distributed across sequencing lanes to avoid experimental bias. Two additional independent replicas of 1 million unique cDNA reads from the same blood draw were analyzed for two donors (one aged 18 to 30 and one aged 80 or older).

To prepare the library, 5' RACE was applied. The reads were generated on an Illumina HiSeq 2500. A second PCR of about 6 to 11 cycles was performed with a sample-barcoded 5' primer and a J-beta primer mix. A template-switch 5' adaptor carrying 12 random nucleotides introduced a unique molecular identifier onto each TCR beta cDNA molecule. Each sample yielded at least 2.5 million CDR3-containing paired-end reads. First-strand cDNA synthesis was performed from all RNA using the Mint cDNA synthesis kit, with priming by a TRBC-specific oligonucleotide. Following uracil-DNA glycosylase treatment, all cDNA underwent a first 18-cycle PCR with the universal primers M1SS and BC2_uni_R. The authors' analysis ran thus. For normalization, 1 million high-quality reads were randomly selected from each sample, with every read carrying a distinct molecular identifier. Reads with shared molecular identifiers were discarded instead of being binned into consensus sequences. MiTCR, set to a Q25 quality threshold and the strictest error-elimination algorithm, was used for CDR3 identification, clonotype clustering and error correction. A nonparametric unseen species model with Euler transformation was used to estimate lower-bound total TCR beta diversity. The public reads were reanalyzed by TCRdb: fastp trimming at Q25, MiXCR alignment, in-frame beta chains only. Each CDR3 protein appears once, grouped with its most common genes and DNA. The V and J calls follow TCRdb's processing rather than the paper's. The sample table lists 700,000 to 1,000,000 distinct CDR3 sequences, approximately 48% of them with a count of one. The ten biggest clones cover about 19% of the sample.

Donors were about 36 systemically healthy Caucasian individuals from Russia aged roughly 6 to 90 years. About 10 milliliters of peripheral blood were drawn from each donor into EDTA-treated Vacutainer tubes. PBMCs were isolated by Ficoll-Paque density-gradient centrifugation, with at least 6.5 million obtained per sample. Trizol reagent was used to extract total RNA from the PBMCs, yielding at least 6 micrograms per sample. For every donor, flow cytometry on a PBMC aliquot measured the percentage of naive CD45RAhigh/CD27high T cells. The full study reports these points: Because the CMV infection status of the donors was unknown, age-related changes in expanded clonotypes may potentially have been confounded. Because profiling used bulk unsorted PBMCs, naive and antigen-experienced compartments could not be compared conclusively. A strong correlation was found between observed TCR beta diversity and the percentage of naive T cells measured by flow cytometry. Compared with the aged group, the long-lived group had more naive CD4+ T cells, fewer expanded clones and increased TCR diversity, suggesting age selection. As age increased, observed TCR beta diversity per million T cells dropped in a roughly linear way, and a significant reduction was already evident by age about 40. Estimates of total diversity from one million sequenced T cells were regarded as lower bounds and underestimates.

Looking up the germline V gene yields CDR1 SGHRS and CDR2 YFSETQ. Measured from the cysteine to the phenylalanine, the CDR3 is 15 residues long. Of the read, only the CDR3 DNA is kept; its 45 bases are in frame from base 1. The receptor was isolated from a man aged 60 to 69 in good health. The chain uses TRBV5-1 and TRBJ2-4; TRBD1 might be the D gene, on 7 matching bases. The J call may not be correct, given that the DNA end is closer to TRBJ2-5. Sequenced material: blood. The DNA sequence is as follows: TGCGCCAGCAGCTGGAGGGGACAGTTCCAAGAGACCCAGTACTTC. Its translation is CASSWRGQFQETQYF.